A selection of T cell receptor beta chains follows, all from one sample in a study of T-cell reconstitution after alpha-beta-depleted transplantation in children. TCRdb recomputed calls from the PCR reads with MiXCR, one row per CDR3 protein. In the table there are some 240,000 distinct CDR3 sequences, 9.7% of which are singletons. The specimen was PBMCs from the stem cell graft donor, collected from the stem cell graft. The receptors here all came from a human donor who donated a stem cell graft to a child with SCID. Both conserved end residues are part of each CDR3. D genes are given only for firm matches. The listing skips clone size in some rows; elsewhere it reads once, few, many or a size class.

clone size	D gene	J gene	V gene	CDR3 protein	CDR3 DNA
many	-	TRBJ2-3	TRBV20-1	CSAPRGGRGTDTQYF	TGCAGTGCACCCAGGGGTGGCAGGGGAACAGATACGCAGTATTTT
many	-	TRBJ1-2	TRBV5-1	CASSLALSRGTGYGYTF	TGCGCCAGCAGCTTGGCCCTCTCGAGGGGGACTGGCTATGGCTACACCTTC
few	-	TRBJ2-2	TRBV25-1	CASSDGTGWVLSTGELFF	TGTGCCAGCAGTGATGGGACGGGGTGGGTTCTGAGCACCGGGGAGCTGTTTTTT
many	-	TRBJ1-1	TRBV12-3/TRBV12-4	CASSFAGVTEAFF	TGTGCCAGCAGTTTCGCAGGGGTCACTGAAGCTTTCTTT
many	TRBD2	TRBJ2-1	TRBV12-3/TRBV12-4	CASRSGGAYNEQFF	TGTGCCAGCAGGAGCGGGGGGGCATACAATGAGCAGTTCTTC
many	TRBD2	TRBJ2-5	TRBV3-1	CASSQVTREGETQYF	TGTGCCAGCAGCCAAGTAACGAGGGAGGGTGAGACCCAGTACTTC
many	TRBD2	TRBJ2-3	TRBV19	CASSIGLAKDTQYF	TGTGCCAGTAGTATAGGACTAGCAAAGGATACGCAGTATTTT
many	-	TRBJ1-2	TRBV7-9	CASSPDSGFGYTF	TGTGCCAGCAGCCCTGACAGTGGTTTTGGCTACACCTTC
many	-	TRBJ1-5	TRBV4-1	CASSQAWSSNQPQHF	TGCGCCAGCAGCCAAGCGTGGTCCTCCAATCAGCCCCAGCATTTT
many	-	TRBJ2-3	TRBV5-5	CASSLGFRGVLDTQYF	TGTGCCAGCAGCTTGGGTTTCCGTGGGGTTCTAGATACGCAGTATTTT
few	TRBD2	TRBJ2-7	TRBV7-9	CASSLALAGNYEQYF	TGTGCCAGCAGCTTAGCTCTAGCGGGCAACTACGAGCAGTACTTC
-	TRBD1	TRBJ1-1	TRBV6-2/TRBV6-3	CASPCLDRDGNTEAFF	TGTGCCAGCCCCTGTCTGGACAGGGACGGGAACACTGAAGCTTTCTTT
few	-	TRBJ1-2	TRBV7-2	CASSPRADYGYTF	TGTGCCAGCAGCCCCAGGGCGGACTATGGCTACACCTTC
many	TRBD1	TRBJ2-2	TRBV7-8	CASRAMTGITGELFF	TGTGCCAGCAGGGCGATGACAGGGATCACCGGGGAGCTGTTTTTT
few	-	TRBJ2-1	TRBV29-1	CSVDAGVSYNEQFF	TGCAGCGTTGACGCCGGGGTATCATACAATGAGCAGTTCTTC
many	-	TRBJ1-2	TRBV2	CASSDSVYGYTF	TGTGCCAGCAGTGACTCTGTCTATGGCTACACCTTC
many	-	TRBJ1-5	TRBV20-1	CSARGPSLGPQHF	TGCAGTGCTAGGGGTCCCTCTCTCGGGCCCCAGCATTTT
many	-	TRBJ1-2	TRBV6-1	CASRSWRGEGYTF	TGTGCCAGCCGGAGTTGGCGGGGCGAGGGCTACACCTTC
many	-	TRBJ2-3	TRBV7-2	CASRENVWADTQYF	TGTGCCAGCAGGGAAAATGTTTGGGCAGATACGCAGTATTTT
many	TRBD1	TRBJ1-5	TRBV28	CASSWAGGFNQPQHF	TGTGCCAGCAGTTGGGCAGGGGGGTTCAATCAGCCCCAGCATTTT
once	-	TRBJ2-3	TRBV5-6	CASSLDREGDTQYF	TGTGCCAGCAGCTTGGACAGGGAGGGCGATACGCAGTATTTT
many	-	TRBJ1-1	TRBV20-1	CSARSRDKLLMNTEAFF	TGCAGTGCGAGATCCCGGGACAAACTACTCATGAACACTGAAGCTTTCTTT
many	-	TRBJ1-4	TRBV20-1	CSARDGRGNFEKLFF	TGCAGTGCTAGAGATGGGAGGGGGAACTTTGAAAAACTGTTTTTT
many	-	TRBJ2-3	TRBV12-3/TRBV12-4	CASSFPGTPSTDTQYF	TGTGCCAGCAGTTTCCCCGGGACCCCGAGCACAGATACGCAGTATTTT
many	-	TRBJ2-3	TRBV29-1	CSVETSSTDTQYF	TGCAGCGTTGAGACTTCTAGCACAGATACGCAGTATTTT
many	TRBD2	TRBJ2-5	TRBV12-3/TRBV12-4	CASSYVPGLQETQYF	TGTGCCAGCAGTTACGTTCCGGGACTACAAGAGACCCAGTACTTC
few	-	TRBJ1-1	TRBV9	CASSVSTDPNTEAFF	TGTGCCAGCAGCGTATCGACGGACCCGAACACTGAAGCTTTCTTT
many	-	TRBJ1-1	TRBV20-1	CSASYIRDNPGNTEAFF	TGCAGTGCTTCATATATCCGGGACAACCCGGGGAACACTGAAGCTTTCTTT
many	-	TRBJ1-3	TRBV20-1	CSARDWGQSSGNTIYF	TGCAGTGCTAGAGATTGGGGGCAGAGCTCTGGAAACACCATATATTTT
-	-	TRBJ1-1	TRBV7-9	CASSLKGGMNTEAFF	TGTGCCAGCAGCCTGAAAGGGGGAATGAACACTGAAGCTTTCTTT
many	-	TRBJ2-5	TRBV15	CATSPCSELCQETQYF	TGTGCCACCAGCCCCTGCTCTGAGCTATGCCAAGAGACCCAGTACTTC
many	-	TRBJ2-2	TRBV20-1	CSAGGANTGELFF	TGCAGTGCAGGGGGGGCTAACACCGGGGAGCTGTTTTTT
many	-	TRBJ2-2	TRBV6-6	CASSYSRPGELFF	TGTGCCAGCAGTTACTCCAGGCCCGGGGAGCTGTTTTTT
few	-	TRBJ2-1	TRBV4-1	CASSQRLPFYNEQFF	TGCGCCAGCAGCCAAAGGCTGCCCTTCTACAATGAGCAGTTCTTC
many	-	TRBJ1-1	TRBV5-1	CASSSDGRMNTEAFF	TGCGCCAGCAGCTCCGATGGACGGATGAACACTGAAGCTTTCTTT
many	-	TRBJ1-4	TRBV5-1	CASSPLGHVGEKLFF	TGCGCCAGCAGCCCATTGGGACACGTCGGTGAAAAACTGTTTTTT
-	TRBD1	TRBJ2-2	TRBV29-1	CSAGTGGTGELFF	TGCAGCGCAGGGACAGGGGGGACCGGGGAGCTGTTTTTT
many	TRBD2	TRBJ2-7	TRBV3-1	CASSQGPSGDYEQYF	TGTGCCAGCAGCCAAGGACCTAGCGGGGATTACGAGCAGTACTTC
-	-	TRBJ1-1	TRBV9	CASSVVGDGTDKAFF	TGTGCCAGCAGCGTAGTAGGGGACGGTACTGACAAAGCTTTCTTT
many	-	TRBJ1-5	TRBV2	CASSVRQEVQHF	TGTGCCAGCAGTGTAAGACAGGAGGTCCAGCATTTT